The sequence of this T cell receptor beta chain was determined in a study of blood T cell repertoires in COVID-19. At the level of the study: The United States, Italy and Spain provided the acute and convalescent COVID-19 samples.

The CDR3 totals 16 residues. From germline, CDR1 is SEHNR and CDR2 FQNEAQ (reference sequence). V shed 10 bases and J shed 0 bases, with 21 bases lying between them. Under the authors' procedure: How many nucleated cells were present was estimated from reference gene primer amplification. Produced via immunoSEQ multiplex PCR; TCRdb's table is partial and in-frame only. The V and J calls and clone size are taken from that table; D and trimming were inferred from the DNA. The sample has about 78,000 clones; 90% are singletons. In its sample, this clone was seen a few times. This TCR was recovered from a woman aged 50 to 60 in a cohort sampled during active COVID-19. Sequencing input: peripheral blood. V gene TRBV7-9 combines with J gene TRBJ1-1, with no clear D. The DNA of the CDR3 is TGTGCCACCCCTACACAACTTGGGAGTATGAACACTGAAGCTTTCTTT. The encoded protein is CATPTQLGSMNTEAFF.